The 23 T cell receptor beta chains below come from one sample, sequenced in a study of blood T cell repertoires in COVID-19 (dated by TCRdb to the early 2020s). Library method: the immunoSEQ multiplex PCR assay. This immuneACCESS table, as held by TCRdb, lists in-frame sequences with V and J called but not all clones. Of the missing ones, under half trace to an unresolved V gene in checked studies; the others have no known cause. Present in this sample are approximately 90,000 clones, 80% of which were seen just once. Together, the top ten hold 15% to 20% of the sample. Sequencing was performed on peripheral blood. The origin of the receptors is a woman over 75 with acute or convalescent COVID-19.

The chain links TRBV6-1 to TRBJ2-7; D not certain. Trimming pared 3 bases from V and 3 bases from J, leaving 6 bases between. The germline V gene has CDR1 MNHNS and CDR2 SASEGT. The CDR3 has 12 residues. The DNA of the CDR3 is TGTGCCAGCAGTGACAGCGACTACGAGCAGTACTTC. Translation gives CASSDSDYEQYF.

CDR3 sequence reads: CASSLWATYNEQFF. The CDR3 DNA reads TGTGCCAGCAGTTTATGGGCCACCTACAATGAGCAGTTCTTC. This sequence joins TRBV27 and TRBJ2-1; D gene ambiguous. The V end lost 1 base, the J end lost 2 bases, and 6 bases lay between the germline ends. There are 14 residues in the CDR3. CDR1 is MNHEY and CDR2 is SMNVEV in the germline V gene (reference sequence).

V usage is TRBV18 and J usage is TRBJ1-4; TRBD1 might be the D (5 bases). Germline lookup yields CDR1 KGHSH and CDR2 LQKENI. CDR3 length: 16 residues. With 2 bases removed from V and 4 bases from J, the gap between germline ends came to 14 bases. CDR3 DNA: TGTGCCAGCTCACCATCGACCCGGGACTATAATGAAAAACTGTTTTTT. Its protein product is CASSPSTRDYNEKLFF.

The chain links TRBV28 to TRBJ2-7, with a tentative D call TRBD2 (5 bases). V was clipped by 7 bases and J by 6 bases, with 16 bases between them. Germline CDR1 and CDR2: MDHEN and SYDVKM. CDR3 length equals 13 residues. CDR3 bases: TGTGCCAGCACGGGCCACCTCGCGGGCGAGCAGTACTTC. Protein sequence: CASTGHLAGEQYF.

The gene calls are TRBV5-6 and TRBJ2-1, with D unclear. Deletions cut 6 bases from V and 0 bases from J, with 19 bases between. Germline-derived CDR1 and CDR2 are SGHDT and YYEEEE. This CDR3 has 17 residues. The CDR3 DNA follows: TGTGCCAGCACCCCTCTAGTTAGGAACCCCTCCTACAATGAGCAGTTCTTC. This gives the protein CASTPLVRNPSYNEQFF. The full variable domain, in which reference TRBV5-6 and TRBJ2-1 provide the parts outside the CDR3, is DAGVTQSPTHLIKTRGQQVTLRCSPKSGHDTVSWYQQALGQGPQFIFQYYEEEERQRGNFPDRFSGHQFPNYSSELNVNALLLGDSALYLCASTPLVRNPSYNEQFFGPGTRLTVL.

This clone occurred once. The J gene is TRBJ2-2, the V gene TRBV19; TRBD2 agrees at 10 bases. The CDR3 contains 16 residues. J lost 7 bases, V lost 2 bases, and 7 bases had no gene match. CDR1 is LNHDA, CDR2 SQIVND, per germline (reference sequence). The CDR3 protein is CASSIQAGGPDGELFF. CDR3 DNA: TGTGCCAGTAGTATACAAGCGGGAGGGCCCGACGGGGAGCTGTTTTTT. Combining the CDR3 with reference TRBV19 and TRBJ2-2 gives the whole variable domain DGGITQSPKYLFRKEGQNVTLSCEQNLNHDAMYWYRQDPGQGLRLIYYSQIVNDFQKGDIAEGYSVSREKKESFPLTVTSAQKNPTAFYLCASSIQAGGPDGELFFGEGSRLTVL.

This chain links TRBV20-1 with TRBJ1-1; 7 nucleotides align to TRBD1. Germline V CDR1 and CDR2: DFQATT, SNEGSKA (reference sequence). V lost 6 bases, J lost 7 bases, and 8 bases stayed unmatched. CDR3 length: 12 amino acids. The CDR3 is CSASQGVNEAFF. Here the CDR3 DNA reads TGCAGTGCGAGTCAGGGGGTGAATGAAGCTTTCTTT.

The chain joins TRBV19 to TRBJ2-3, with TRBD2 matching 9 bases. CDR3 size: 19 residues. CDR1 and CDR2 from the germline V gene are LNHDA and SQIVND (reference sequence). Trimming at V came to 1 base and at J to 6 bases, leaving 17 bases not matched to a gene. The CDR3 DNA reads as TGTGCCAGTAGTATAGGCCCTAGCGGGACCCTTTTCATTTCGGATACGCAGTATTTT. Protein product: CASSIGPSGTLFISDTQYF.

The CDR3 spells CASPVVGTDTQYF. CDR3 DNA sequence: TGTGCCAGCCCGGTGGTAGGCACAGATACGCAGTATTTT. The chain couples TRBV6-5 to TRBJ2-3, with no clear D. The CDR3 sequence is 13 residues long. Trimming cost V 8 bases and J 1 base, with 10 bases left between them. The V gene's germline CDR1 is MNHEY and CDR2 SVGAGI.

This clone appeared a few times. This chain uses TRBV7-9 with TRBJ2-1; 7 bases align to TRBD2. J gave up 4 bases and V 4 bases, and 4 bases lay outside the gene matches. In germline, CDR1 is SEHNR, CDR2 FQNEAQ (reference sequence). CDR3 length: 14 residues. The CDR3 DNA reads TGTGCCAGCAGCTCGCCGCGGGGGTACAATGAGCAGTTCTTC. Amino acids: CASSSPRGYNEQFF. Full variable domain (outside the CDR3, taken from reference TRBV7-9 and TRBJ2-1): DTGVSQNPRHKITKRGQNVTFRCDPISEHNRLYWYRQTLGQGPEFLTYFQNEAQLEKSRLLSDRFSAERPKGSFSTLEIQRTEQGDSAMYLCASSSPRGYNEQFFGPGTRLTVL.

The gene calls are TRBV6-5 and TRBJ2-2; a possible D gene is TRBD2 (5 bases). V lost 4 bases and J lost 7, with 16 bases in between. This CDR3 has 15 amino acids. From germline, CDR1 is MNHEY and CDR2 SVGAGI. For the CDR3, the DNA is TGTGCCAGCAGTTCGGCCACGAGCGGCCTCGGGGAGCTGTTTTTT. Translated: CASSSATSGLGELFF.

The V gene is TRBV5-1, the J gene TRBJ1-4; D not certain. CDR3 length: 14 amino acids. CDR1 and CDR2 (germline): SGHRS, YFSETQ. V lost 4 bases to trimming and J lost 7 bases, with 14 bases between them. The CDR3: CASSPVAGVEKLFF. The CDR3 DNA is TGCGCCAGCAGCCCGGTCGCGGGTGTTGAAAAACTGTTTTTT.

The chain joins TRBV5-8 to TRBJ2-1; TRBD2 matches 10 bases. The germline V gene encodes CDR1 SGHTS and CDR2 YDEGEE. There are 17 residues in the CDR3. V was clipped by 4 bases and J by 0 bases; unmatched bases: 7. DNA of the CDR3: TGTGCCAGCAGCAAGGGACTAGCGCCGAGCTCCTACAATGAGCAGTTCTTC. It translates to CASSKGLAPSSYNEQFF.

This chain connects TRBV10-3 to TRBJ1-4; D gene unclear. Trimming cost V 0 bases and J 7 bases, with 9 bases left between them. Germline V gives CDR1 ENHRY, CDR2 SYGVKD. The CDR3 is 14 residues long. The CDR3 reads CAISESTLGEKLFF. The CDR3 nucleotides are TGTGCCATCAGTGAGTCGACTCTGGGTGAAAAACTGTTTTTT.

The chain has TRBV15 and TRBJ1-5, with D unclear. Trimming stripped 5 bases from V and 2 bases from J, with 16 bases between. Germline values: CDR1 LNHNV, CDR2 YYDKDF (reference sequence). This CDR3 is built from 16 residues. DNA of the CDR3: TGTGCCACCAGCCCCGAATTGGCCCGGGGCAATCAGCCCCAGCATTTT. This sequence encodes CATSPELARGNQPQHF.

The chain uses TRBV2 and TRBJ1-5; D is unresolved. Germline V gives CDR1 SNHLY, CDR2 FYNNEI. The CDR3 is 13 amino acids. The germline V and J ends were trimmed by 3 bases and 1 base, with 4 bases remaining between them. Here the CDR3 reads CASSDKSNQPQHF. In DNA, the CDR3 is TGTGCCAGCAGTGACAAAAGCAATCAGCCCCAGCATTTT.

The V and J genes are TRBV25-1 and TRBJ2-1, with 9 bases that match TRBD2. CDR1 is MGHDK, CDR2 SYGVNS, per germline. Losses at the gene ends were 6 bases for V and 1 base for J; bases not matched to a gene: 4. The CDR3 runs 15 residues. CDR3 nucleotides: TGTGCCAGCAGGGTTAGCGGGAGTTCCTACAATGAGCAGTTCTTC. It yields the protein CASRVSGSSYNEQFF.

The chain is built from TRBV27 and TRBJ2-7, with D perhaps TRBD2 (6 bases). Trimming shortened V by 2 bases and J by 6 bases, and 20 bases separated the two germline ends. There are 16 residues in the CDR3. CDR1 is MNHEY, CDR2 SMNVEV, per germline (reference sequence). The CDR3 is CASSLNTGTPNAEQYF. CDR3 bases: TGTGCCAGCAGTTTAAATACCGGGACTCCCAATGCCGAGCAGTACTTC.

CDR3 region: CASSDLGLAGSYEQYF. DNA for the CDR3: TGTGCCAGCAGTGACTTGGGGCTAGCGGGCTCCTACGAGCAGTACTTC. V is TRBV25-1 and J is TRBJ2-7; 8 nucleotides match TRBD2. This CDR3 contains 16 residues. In germline, CDR1 is MGHDK, CDR2 SYGVNS. The V and J ends lost 3 bases and 0 bases, in that order; junction bases with no gene match: 7.

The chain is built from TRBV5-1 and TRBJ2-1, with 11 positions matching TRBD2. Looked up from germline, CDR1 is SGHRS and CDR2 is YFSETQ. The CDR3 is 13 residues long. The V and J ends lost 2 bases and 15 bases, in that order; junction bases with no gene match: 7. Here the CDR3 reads CASSLSSGGLPFF. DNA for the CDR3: TGCGCCAGCAGCTTATCTAGCGGGGGGCTGCCGTTCTTC. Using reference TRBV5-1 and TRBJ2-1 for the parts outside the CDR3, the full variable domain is KAGVTQTPRYLIKTRGQQVTLSCSPISGHRSVSWYQQTPGQGLQFLFEYFSETQRNKGNFPGRFSGRQFSNSRSEMNVSTLELGDSALYLCASSLSSGGLPFFGPGTRLTVL.

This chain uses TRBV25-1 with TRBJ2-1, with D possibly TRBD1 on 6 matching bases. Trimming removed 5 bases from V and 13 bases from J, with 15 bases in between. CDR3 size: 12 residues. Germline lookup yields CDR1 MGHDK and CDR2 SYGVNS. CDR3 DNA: TGTGCCAGCAGTCCAAACCGGGACACACAGTTCTTC. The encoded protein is CASSPNRDTQFF.

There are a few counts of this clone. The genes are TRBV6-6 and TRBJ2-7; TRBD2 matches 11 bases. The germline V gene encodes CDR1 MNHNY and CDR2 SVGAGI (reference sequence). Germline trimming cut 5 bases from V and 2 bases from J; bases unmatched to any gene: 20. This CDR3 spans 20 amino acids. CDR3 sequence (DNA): TGTGCCAGCAGTCATAAACTAGCGGGAGAGGGGGGGTGGTGGGCCTACGAGCAGTACTTC. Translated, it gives CASSHKLAGEGGWWAYEQYF.

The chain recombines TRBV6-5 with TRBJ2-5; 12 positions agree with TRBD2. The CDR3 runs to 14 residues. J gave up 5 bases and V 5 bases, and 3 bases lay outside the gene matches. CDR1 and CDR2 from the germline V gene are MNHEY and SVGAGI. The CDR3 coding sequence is TGTGCCAGCAGTCTCGGACTAGCGGGGGAGACCCAGTACTTC. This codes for CASSLGLAGETQYF.